What follows are 7 T cell receptor beta chains derived from one specimen sequenced in a study of PD-1 blockade in classical Hodgkin lymphoma. Assay used: immunoSEQ multiplex PCR; TCRdb lists only in-frame clones, some missing. The table has some 13,000 clones, around 87% seen once; the top ten hold about 39%. Every patient relapsed after autologous stem cell transplantation, and brentuximab vedotin exposure varied. Source: peripheral blood mononuclear cells (PBMCs), taken at baseline. Receptors originate from a human donor with classical Hodgkin lymphoma.

The V call is TRBV4-1, the J call TRBJ2-7; no clear D. The germline CDR1 and CDR2 sequences are MGHRA and YSYEKL. The length of the CDR3 is 17 residues. The V and J ends lost 4 bases and 4 bases respectively, with 23 bases between them. In nucleotides, the CDR3 is TGCGCCAGCAGCCCTGGGTTTGGCTCCGGTTTACATTACGAGCAGTACTTC. Translating gives CASSPGFGSGLHYEQYF.

This sequence joins TRBV6-5 and TRBJ2-2, with a tentative D call TRBD1 (6 bases). The V gene's germline CDR1 is MNHEY and CDR2 SVGAGI. The CDR3 runs to 15 residues. Trimming took 4 bases from V and 4 from J, leaving 13 bases between them. CDR3 loop: CASSWTEASTGELFF. CDR3 DNA sequence: TGTGCCAGCAGTTGGACAGAGGCGAGCACCGGGGAGCTGTTTTTT.

This chain connects TRBV29-1 to TRBJ1-2; D is undetermined. Trimming shortened V by 7 bases and J by 4 bases, and 16 bases separated the two germline ends. CDR3 length equals 13 residues. Germline loops: CDR1 SQVTM, CDR2 ANQGSEA. CDR3 protein: CSATPGPSYGYTF. For the CDR3, the DNA is TGCAGCGCTACCCCGGGCCCCAGCTATGGCTACACCTTC.

This chain uses TRBV28 with TRBJ2-2, with D uncertain. Germline-derived CDR1 and CDR2 are MDHEN and SYDVKM. Trimming pared 3 bases from V and 2 bases from J, leaving 7 bases between. The CDR3 has 14 residues. The CDR3 coding sequence is TGTGCCAGCAGTTTCCCCCCAAACACCGGGGAGCTGTTTTTT. Translating it yields CASSFPPNTGELFF.

This clone was seen only a few times. The chain employs TRBV5-8 and TRBJ2-4; 9 bases align to TRBD1. Germline CDR1 reads SGHTS; CDR2 reads YDEGEE. V lost 1 base to trimming and J lost 1 base; unmatched junction nucleotides: 15. There are 20 residues in the CDR3. The CDR3 spells CASSLSSGPWTGVAKNIQYF. CDR3 coding DNA: TGTGCCAGCAGCTTGTCAAGTGGGCCATGGACAGGGGTCGCCAAAAACATTCAGTACTTC.

This clone was seen just once. DNA for the CDR3: TGTGCCAGCAGTGGCCCGGGGCAAGAGACCCAGTACTTC. It codes for CASSGPGQETQYF. The genes are TRBV6-1 and TRBJ2-5, with TRBD2 as a possible D gene (5 bases). Germline loops: CDR1 MNHNS, CDR2 SASEGT. The CDR3 extends over 13 amino acids. With 4 bases removed from V and 2 bases from J, the gap between germline ends came to 8 bases.

The chain joins TRBV19 to TRBJ1-1; unclear D gene. The CDR3 spans 9 residues. Trimming took off 7 bases at V and 4 bases at J, with 1 base between the two ends. From germline, CDR1 is LNHDA and CDR2 SQIVND (reference sequence). CDR3 nucleotide sequence: TGTGCCAGTATCACTGAAGCTTTCTTT. This encodes CASITEAFF.